Listed below are T cell receptor beta chains from one sample, sequenced in a study of control samples from healthy donors and cancer patients. Clones were read by immunoSEQ multiplex PCR, and TCRdb kept only the in-frame ones, dropping some. This table has 100,000 to 150,000 clones, about 93% appearing once. The sequenced material came from blood. Source of these receptors: a man aged 40-49 years in good health. Each CDR3 is given with its conserved first and last residue. D genes are given only for firm matches. Expanded clones are given a class, and other clones once, few, many or no size at all.

J,D,size,V,DNA,CDR3
TRBJ2-1,NA,NA,TRBV27,TGTGCCAGCAGTACAGGGTTCTACAATGAGCAGTTCTTC,CASSTGFYNEQFF
TRBJ2-3,TRBD2,NA,TRBV5-1,TGCGCCAGCAGCTTGGGGCTAGCGGGAACTAGCACAGATACGCAGTATTTT,CASSLGLAGTSTDTQYF
TRBJ2-7,NA,NA,TRBV19,TGTGCCAGTACCCCGGATAGCGACTACCCCTACGAGCAGTACTTC,CASTPDSDYPYEQYF
TRBJ1-5,NA,NA,TRBV9,TGTGCCAGCTCCCGTCCTGGACGGACCAATCAGCCCCAGCATTTT,CASSRPGRTNQPQHF
TRBJ1-1,TRBD1,NA,TRBV5-4,TGTGCCAGCAGCGATCGACAGGGTTATAACACTGAAGCTTTCTTT,CASSDRQGYNTEAFF
TRBJ1-2,NA,once,TRBV18,TGTGCCAGCTCACCTGTACTGGAAGGGGGCTACACCTTC,CASSPVLEGGYTF
TRBJ1-4,TRBD1,NA,TRBV7-9,TGTGCCAGCAGCTCACGACAGGGCCCAGGGGAAAAACTGTTTTTT,CASSSRQGPGEKLFF
TRBJ2-7,NA,NA,TRBV5-6,TGTGCCAGCAGCTTGGGATGGGAAAGCTCCTACGAGCAGTACTTC,CASSLGWESSYEQYF
TRBJ1-1,NA,NA,TRBV5-1,TGCGCCAGCAGCTCCCAAGGGGGAAACACTGAAGCTTTCTTT,CASSSQGGNTEAFF
TRBJ1-5,TRBD1,NA,TRBV5-6,TGTGCCAGCAGCCTGGGACAGCAAGGACTTAATAGCAATCAGCCCCAGCATTTT,CASSLGQQGLNSNQPQHF
TRBJ1-4,NA,NA,TRBV3-1/TRBV3-2,TGTGCCAGCAGCACACCTAAATCGGGTCAAGGTGAAAAACTGTTTTTT,CASSTPKSGQGEKLFF
TRBJ2-5,NA,NA,TRBV21-1,TGTGCCAGCAGCAAACAATCGGGTCAGTTACCCGACATCTCACAAGAGACCCAGTACTTC,CASSKQSGQLPDISQETQYF
TRBJ1-3,NA,few,TRBV2,TGTGCCAGCAGTGTACGGACAGCGAGCTCTGGAAACACCATATATTTT,CASSVRTASSGNTIYF
TRBJ1-6,TRBD1,NA,TRBV7-6,TGTGCCAGCAGCTCCAGACAGGGGGAATATAATTCACCCCTCCACTTT,CASSSRQGEYNSPLHF
TRBJ2-3,NA,once,TRBV5-1,TGCGCCAGCAGCTTGGATCCCTGGGGACCCCCAGATACGCAGTATTTT,CASSLDPWGPPDTQYF
TRBJ2-1,TRBD2,NA,TRBV5-1,TGCGCCAGCAGCTTGGATCCAGCGGGGGGGACCGTACAGTTCTTC,CASSLDPAGGTVQFF
TRBJ2-7,NA,NA,TRBV5-5,TGTGCCAGCAGCTTGTCGGGTGAGCAGTACTTC,CASSLSGEQYF
TRBJ1-1,NA,few,TRBV20-1,TGCAGTGCTAGTAGGGACTTCACGAACACTGAAGCTTTCTTT,CSASRDFTNTEAFF
TRBJ1-5,TRBD1,NA,TRBV10-3,TGTGCCATCAGTGCTCAACAGGGGGCGATTCAGCCCCAGCATTTT,CAISAQQGAIQPQHF
TRBJ2-7,TRBD1,NA,TRBV30,TGTGCCTGGAGCCGGGGGGACAGGGGGTACGACGAGCAGTACTTC,CAWSRGDRGYDEQYF
TRBJ2-7,NA,NA,TRBV6-5,TGTGCCAGCAGTCAACCAGCTACGCGCGAGGAGTACTTC,CASSQPATREEYF
TRBJ1-1,NA,NA,TRBV6-1,TGTGCCAGCAGTGAAATCGGGGTGGGCACTGAAGCTTTCTTT,CASSEIGVGTEAFF
TRBJ1-6,NA,NA,TRBV30,TGTGCCTGGGAATATAACGGGCGGGGAGTGAATTCACCCCTCCACTTT,CAWEYNGRGVNSPLHF
TRBJ2-7,TRBD1,NA,TRBV5-1,TGCGCCAGCAGCTCGACAGGGGGCTCCTACGAGCAGTACTTC,CASSSTGGSYEQYF